This TCR beta chain was identified during a study of T cells in localized non-small cell lung cancer. The CDR3 is 15 amino acids. Germline V gene sequence: CDR1 SGDLS, CDR2 YYNGEE. Trimming took off 4 bases at V and 0 bases at J, with 13 bases between the two ends. Method: immunoSEQ multiplex PCR; TCRdb's copy keeps in-frame clones and lacks some. The sample comprises around 80,000 clones, around three quarters of which are singletons, and roughly 19% rests with the top ten. The receptor comes from a man aged 35-69 years with stage II squamous cell lung carcinoma. The sequenced sample was PBMCs, obtained before any cancer treatment. The rearrangement uses TRBV9 and TRBJ1-1; D possibly corresponds to TRBD1 (5 bases). CDR3 amino acids: CASSPQAGLNTEAFF. The DNA of the CDR3 is TGTGCCAGCAGCCCGCAGGCGGGGCTGAACACTGAAGCTTTCTTT.